This T cell receptor beta chain was captured by sequencing in a study of T cell changes during pregnancy in multiple sclerosis. Using immunoSEQ multiplex PCR, the repertoire was profiled, and TCRdb retains in-frame clones only, with some absent. The sample carries roughly 40,000 clones, less than 90% recorded once. The sample consisted of CD4+ T cells from peripheral blood mononuclear cells, taken before pregnancy. The clonotype originates from a female donor with multiple sclerosis, enrolled in a pregnancy study.

The CDR3 reads CASSRQGSYEQYF. The CDR3 nucleotides are TGTGCCAGCAGCCGACAGGGGAGTTACGAGCAGTACTTC. V gene TRBV2 combines with J gene TRBJ2-7, with 8 bases aligning to TRBD1. This CDR3 has 13 amino acids. The germline CDR1 and CDR2 sequences are SNHLY and FYNNEI. V shed 6 bases and J 4 bases; nucleotides not matched to a gene: 5.